This paragraph covers one TCR beta chain sequence. The antigen is unknown. These data originate in a study of beta chain features in type 1 diabetes. Findings of the study overall: In type 1 diabetes patients, VDJ junctions had fewer insertions; deletions at these junctions were more frequent. Comparison showed that naive, central memory and Treg TCRB repertoires appeared more similar among patients than among healthy donors.

One heparinised draw, averaging about 110 mL, was taken per donor. Every bit of the isolated RNA underwent reverse transcription, so sequencing read expressed TCRB transcripts. Produced via immunoSEQ multiplex PCR; TCRdb's table is partial and in-frame only. This table has 500,000 to 700,000 clones, around 15% appearing once. This receptor was taken from a man aged 18 to 29 in good health. The sample taken for sequencing was naive CD4+ T cells from blood.

The CDR3 protein is CASSLEGFQSSGNTIYF. The CDR3 bases are TGTGCCAGCAGCTTAGAGGGGTTCCAGAGTTCTGGAAACACCATATATTTT. The chain couples TRBV11-2 to TRBJ1-3; D ambiguous. This CDR3 is built from 17 residues. Trimming stripped 0 bases from V and 1 base from J, with 13 bases between. Germline CDR1 is SGHAT and CDR2 is FQNNGV.